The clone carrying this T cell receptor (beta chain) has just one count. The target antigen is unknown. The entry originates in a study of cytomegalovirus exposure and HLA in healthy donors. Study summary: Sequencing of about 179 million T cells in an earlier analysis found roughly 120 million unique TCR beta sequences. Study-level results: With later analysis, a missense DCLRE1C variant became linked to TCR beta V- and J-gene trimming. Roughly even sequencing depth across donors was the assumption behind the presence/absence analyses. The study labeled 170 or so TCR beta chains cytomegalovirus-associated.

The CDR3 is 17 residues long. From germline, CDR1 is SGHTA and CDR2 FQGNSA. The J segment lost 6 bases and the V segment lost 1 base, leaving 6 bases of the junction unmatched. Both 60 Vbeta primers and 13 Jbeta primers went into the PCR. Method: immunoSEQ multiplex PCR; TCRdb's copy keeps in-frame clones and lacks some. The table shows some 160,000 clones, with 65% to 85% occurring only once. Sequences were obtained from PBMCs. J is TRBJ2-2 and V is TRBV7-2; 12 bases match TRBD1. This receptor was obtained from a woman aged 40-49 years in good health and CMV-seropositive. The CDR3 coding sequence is TGTGCCAGCAGCTTAGAAGGGACAGGGGGCCGCGCCGGGGAGCTGTTTTTT. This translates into CASSLEGTGGRAGELFF. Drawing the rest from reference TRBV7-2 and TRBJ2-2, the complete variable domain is GAGVSQSPSNKVTEKGKDVELRCDPISGHTALYWYRQSLGQGLEFLIYFQGNSAPDKSGLPSDRFSAERTGGSVSTLTIQRTQQEDSAVYLCASSLEGTGGRAGELFFGEGSRLTVL.